These T cell receptor beta chains were read from a single sample in a study of cytomegalovirus exposure and HLA in healthy donors. Method: immunoSEQ multiplex PCR; TCRdb's copy keeps in-frame clones and lacks some. The sample has 90,000 to 120,000 clones, 82% seen once. Sequencing used PBMCs. The source is a man aged 25 to 40 in good health and CMV-seropositive. The CDR3 runs from the conserved cysteine through the conserved F or W. A D gene is named only where the DNA matches it firmly. Expanded clones get a size class; other rows say once, few or many, or leave the size out.

CASSQSPDGGLISGNTIYF,TGCGCCAGCAGTCAATCTCCGGACGGCGGACTCATCTCTGGAAACACCATATATTTT,.,.,TRBV23-1,TRBJ1-3
CASSVSGGYNSPLHF,TGTGCCAGCAGCGTCTCGGGAGGGTATAATTCACCCCTCCACTTT,.,.,TRBV9,TRBJ1-6
CASSVAGSTEKLFF,TGTGCCAGCAGCGTAGCAGGCAGCACTGAAAAACTGTTTTTT,.,.,TRBV9,TRBJ1-4
CASSGLGGGTDTQYF,TGCGCCAGCAGCGGATTAGGGGGGGGCACAGATACGCAGTATTTT,.,.,TRBV5-1,TRBJ2-3
CASSLRSGGHSGNTIYF,TGCGCCAGCAGCTTGAGATCAGGGGGCCACTCTGGAAACACCATATATTTT,.,TRBD1,TRBV5-1,TRBJ1-3
CASSLVQYNEQFF,TGTGCCAGCAGCTTAGTCCAATACAATGAGCAGTTCTTC,.,.,TRBV11-2,TRBJ2-1
CASSMRGRNTGELFF,TGTGCCAGTAGTATGCGAGGCCGGAACACCGGGGAGCTGTTTTTT,.,.,TRBV19,TRBJ2-2
CASSEQTSGEETQYF,TGTGCCAGCAGTGAACAGACTAGCGGGGAAGAGACCCAGTACTTC,.,TRBD2,TRBV2,TRBJ2-5
CASSDVEQGARNSPLHF,TGTGCCAGCAGTGATGTCGAACAGGGGGCTCGGAATTCACCCCTCCACTTT,once,TRBD1,TRBV6-1,TRBJ1-6
CASRARGMNGYTF,TGCGCCAGCCGTGCCCGGGGAATGAATGGCTACACCTTC,.,.,TRBV10-2,TRBJ1-2
CASSRDRGLAVYEQYF,TGTGCCAGCAGTCGGGACAGGGGACTAGCGGTCTACGAGCAGTACTTC,.,.,TRBV5-6,TRBJ2-7
CASSGQGKANVLTF,TGTGCCAGCTCAGGACAGGGAAAAGCCAACGTCCTGACTTTC,few,TRBD1,TRBV18,TRBJ2-6
CASSLGFGGGAPTDTQYF,TGTGCCAGCAGCTTAGGGTTCGGCGGGGGGGCCCCCACAGATACGCAGTATTTT,.,TRBD2,TRBV7-3,TRBJ2-3
CASSGQGAQETQYF,TGCGCCAGCAGCGGACAGGGGGCCCAAGAGACCCAGTACTTC,.,TRBD1,TRBV5-1,TRBJ2-5
CASSAFFEAGGAGELFF,TGTGCCAGCAGCGCCTTCTTTGAGGCGGGGGGGGCCGGGGAGCTGTTTTTT,.,TRBD2,TRBV9,TRBJ2-2
CAWSMTGPNTEAFF,TGTGCCTGGAGTATGACAGGTCCGAACACTGAAGCTTTCTTT,.,.,TRBV30,TRBJ1-1
CASSATSDPTDTQYF,TGCGCCAGCAGCGCTACTAGCGATCCCACAGATACGCAGTATTTT,.,TRBD2,TRBV5-1,TRBJ2-3